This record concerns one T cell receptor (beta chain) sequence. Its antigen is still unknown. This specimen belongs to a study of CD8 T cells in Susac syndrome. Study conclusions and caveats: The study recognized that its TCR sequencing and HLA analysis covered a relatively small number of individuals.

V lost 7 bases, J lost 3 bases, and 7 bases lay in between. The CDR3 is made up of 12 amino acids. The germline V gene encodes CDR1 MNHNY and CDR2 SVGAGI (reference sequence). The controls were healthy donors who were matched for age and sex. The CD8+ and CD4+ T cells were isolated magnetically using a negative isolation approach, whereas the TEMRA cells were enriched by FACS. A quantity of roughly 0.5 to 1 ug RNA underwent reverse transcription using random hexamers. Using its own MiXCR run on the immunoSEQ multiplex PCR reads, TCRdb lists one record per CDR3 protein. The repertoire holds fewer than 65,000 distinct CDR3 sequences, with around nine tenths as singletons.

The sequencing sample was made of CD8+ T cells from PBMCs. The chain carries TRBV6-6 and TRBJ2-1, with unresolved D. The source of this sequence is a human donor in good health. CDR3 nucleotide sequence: TGTGCCAGCATGAACAGCTACAATGAGCAGTTCTTC. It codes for CASMNSYNEQFF.